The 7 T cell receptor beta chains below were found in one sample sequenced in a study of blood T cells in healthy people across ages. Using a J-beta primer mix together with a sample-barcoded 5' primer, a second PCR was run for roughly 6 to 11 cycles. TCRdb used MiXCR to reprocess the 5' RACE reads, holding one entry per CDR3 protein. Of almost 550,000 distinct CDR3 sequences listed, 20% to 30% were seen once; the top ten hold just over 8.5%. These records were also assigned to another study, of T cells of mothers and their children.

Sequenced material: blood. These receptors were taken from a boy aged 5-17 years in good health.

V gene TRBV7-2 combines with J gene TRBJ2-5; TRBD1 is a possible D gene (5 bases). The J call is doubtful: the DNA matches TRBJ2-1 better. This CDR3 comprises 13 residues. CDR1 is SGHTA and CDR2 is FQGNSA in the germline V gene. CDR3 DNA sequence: TGTGCCAGCAGCCCAGGGTATCCCAATGAGCAGTTCTTC. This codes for CASSPGYPNEQFF.

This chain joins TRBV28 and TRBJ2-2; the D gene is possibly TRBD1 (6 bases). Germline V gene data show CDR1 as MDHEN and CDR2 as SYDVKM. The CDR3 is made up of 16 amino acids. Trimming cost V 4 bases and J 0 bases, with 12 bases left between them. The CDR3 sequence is CASSSRGRANTGELFF. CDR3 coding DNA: TGTGCCAGCAGTTCCAGGGGACGGGCGAACACCGGGGAGCTGTTTTTT.

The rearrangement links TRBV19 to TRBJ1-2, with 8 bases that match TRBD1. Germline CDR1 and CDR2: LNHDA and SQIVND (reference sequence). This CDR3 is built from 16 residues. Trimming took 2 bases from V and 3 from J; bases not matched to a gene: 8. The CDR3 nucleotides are TGTGCCAGTAGTATAAGAGGGACAGGTCGTTACTATGGCTACACCTTC. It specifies CASSIRGTGRYYGYTF.

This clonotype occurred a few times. Here the CDR3 DNA reads TGTGCCAGCAGCGTGACTAGCGGGACAGAGACCCAGTACTTC. Protein sequence: CASSVTSGTETQYF. The gene calls are TRBV7-8 and TRBJ2-5; 11 bases map to TRBD2. V lost 5 bases, J lost 4 bases, and 3 bases stayed unmatched. CDR1 is SGHVS and CDR2 is FQNEAQ in the germline V gene. The CDR3 sequence is 14 residues long.

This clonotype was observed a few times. The CDR3 protein is CASSSGQTDTQYF. The CDR3 DNA is TGTGCCAGCAGCTCGGGACAGACAGATACGCAGTATTTT. The chain has TRBV9 and TRBJ2-3; 7 nucleotides match TRBD1. The CDR3 is 13 amino acids. With 4 bases clipped from V and 3 bases from J, the junction kept 2 bases outside the gene matches. Looked up from germline, CDR1 is SGDLS and CDR2 is YYNGEE.

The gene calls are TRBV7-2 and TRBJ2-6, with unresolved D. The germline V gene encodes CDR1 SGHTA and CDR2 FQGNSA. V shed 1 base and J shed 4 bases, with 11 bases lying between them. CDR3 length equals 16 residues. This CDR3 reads CASSLGLGRGANVLTF. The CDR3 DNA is TGTGCCAGCAGCTTAGGGTTAGGGCGCGGGGCCAACGTCCTGACTTTC.

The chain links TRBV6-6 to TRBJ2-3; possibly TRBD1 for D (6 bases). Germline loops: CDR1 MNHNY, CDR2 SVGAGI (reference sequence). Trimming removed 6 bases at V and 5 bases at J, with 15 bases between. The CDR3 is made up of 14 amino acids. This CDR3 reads CASSQQGSGDTQYF. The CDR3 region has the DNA TGTGCCAGCAGCCAACAGGGATCTGGAGATACGCAGTATTTT.